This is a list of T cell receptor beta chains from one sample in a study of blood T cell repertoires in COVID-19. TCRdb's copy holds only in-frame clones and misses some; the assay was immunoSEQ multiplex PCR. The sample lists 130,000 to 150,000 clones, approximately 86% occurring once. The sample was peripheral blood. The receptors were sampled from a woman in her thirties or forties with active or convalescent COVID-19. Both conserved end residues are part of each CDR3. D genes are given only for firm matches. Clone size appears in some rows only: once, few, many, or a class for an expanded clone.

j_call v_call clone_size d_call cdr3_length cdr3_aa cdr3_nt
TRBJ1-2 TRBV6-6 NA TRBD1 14 CASTYGGGDYGYTF TGTGCCAGCACCTACGGAGGGGGCGACTATGGCTACACCTTC
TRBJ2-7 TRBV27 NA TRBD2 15 CASSLQREMPREQYF TGTGCCAGCAGTTTACAGCGGGAGATGCCTCGAGAGCAGTACTTC
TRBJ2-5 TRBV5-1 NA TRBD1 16 CASSLLGGDSWETQYF TGCGCCAGCAGCTTGTTAGGGGGCGACTCCTGGGAGACCCAGTACTTC
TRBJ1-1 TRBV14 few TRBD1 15 CASSQLRTGGTEAFF TGTGCCAGCAGCCAACTCAGGACAGGGGGCACTGAAGCTTTCTTT
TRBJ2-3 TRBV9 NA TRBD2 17 CASSAEPGLAAPDTQYF TGTGCCAGCAGCGCGGAGCCGGGACTAGCGGCTCCAGATACGCAGTATTTT
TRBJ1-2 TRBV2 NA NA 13 CASSEDSRDGYTF TGTGCCAGCAGTGAAGACTCCAGGGATGGCTACACCTTC
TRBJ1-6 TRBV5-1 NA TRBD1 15 CASSSAQGAQSPLHF TGCGCCAGCAGCTCCGCACAGGGGGCTCAATCACCCCTCCACTTT
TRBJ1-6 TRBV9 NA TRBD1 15 CASSAGTGYNSPLHF TGTGCCAGCAGCGCCGGGACAGGGTATAATTCACCCCTCCACTTT
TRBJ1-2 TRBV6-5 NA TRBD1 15 CASSPTGTGIDGYTF TGTGCCAGCAGTCCCACTGGGACAGGGATCGATGGCTACACCTTC
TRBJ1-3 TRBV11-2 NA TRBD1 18 CASSFRSGATGSGNTIYF TGTGCCAGCAGCTTCCGGTCAGGGGCGACAGGGAGTGGAAACACCATATATTTT
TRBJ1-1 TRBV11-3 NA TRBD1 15 CASSPQTGSTAEAFF TGTGCCAGCAGCCCTCAGACAGGGTCGACCGCTGAAGCTTTCTTT
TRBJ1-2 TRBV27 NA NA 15 CASSLSWAGEHGYTF TGTGCCAGCAGTTTATCATGGGCAGGGGAGCATGGCTACACCTTC
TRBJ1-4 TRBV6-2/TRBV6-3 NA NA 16 CASSPMGRATNEKLFF TGTGCCAGCAGCCCTATGGGCCGCGCAACTAATGAAAAACTGTTTTTT
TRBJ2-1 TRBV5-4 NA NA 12 CASSPPGQREFF TGTGCCAGCAGCCCCCCGGGGCAGCGGGAGTTCTTC
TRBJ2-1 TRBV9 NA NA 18 CASSVSIADMSSYNEQFF TGTGCCAGCAGCGTATCGATAGCGGATATGAGCTCCTACAATGAGCAGTTCTTC
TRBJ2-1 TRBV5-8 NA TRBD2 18 CASSYRGGGFGKYNEQFF TGTGCCAGCAGCTACCGGGGGGGAGGTTTTGGAAAATACAATGAGCAGTTCTTC
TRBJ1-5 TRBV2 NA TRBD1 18 CASSDTGTGFQVNQPQHF TGTGCCAGCAGTGATACCGGGACAGGGTTTCAGGTCAATCAGCCCCAGCATTTT
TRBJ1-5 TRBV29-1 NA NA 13 CSATSSPGQPQHF TGCAGCGCGACTTCCTCCCCAGGTCAGCCCCAGCATTTT
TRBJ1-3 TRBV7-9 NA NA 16 CASSLEGAGAGNTIYF TGTGCCAGCAGCTTAGAAGGGGCAGGGGCTGGAAACACCATATATTTT
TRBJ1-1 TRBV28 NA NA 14 CASSRGGAGAEAFF TGTGCCAGCAGTCGTGGGGGGGCAGGTGCTGAAGCTTTCTTT
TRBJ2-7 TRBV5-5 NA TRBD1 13 CASSQGWRNEQYF TGTGCCAGCTCACAGGGGTGGAGAAACGAGCAGTACTTC
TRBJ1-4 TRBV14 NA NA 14 CASSQGFRVSELFF TGTGCCAGCAGCCAAGGGTTCCGGGTCTCGGAACTGTTTTTT
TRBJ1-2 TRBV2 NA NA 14 CASSEVSGGDGYTF TGTGCCAGCAGTGAAGTATCGGGGGGGGACGGCTACACCTTC
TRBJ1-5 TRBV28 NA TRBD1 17 CASSLGQGAVVNQPQHF TGTGCCAGCAGCCTGGGACAGGGGGCAGTGGTCAATCAGCCCCAGCATTTT
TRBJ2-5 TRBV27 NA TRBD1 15 CASSLDRGLGETQYF TGTGCCAGCAGTTTAGACAGGGGGCTAGGAGAGACCCAGTACTTC
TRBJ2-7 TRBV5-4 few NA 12 CASSSHRYEQYF TGTGCCAGCAGCTCCCACAGATACGAGCAGTACTTC
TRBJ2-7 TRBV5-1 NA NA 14 CASSSTGSSYEQYF TGCGCCAGCAGCTCTACAGGGAGCTCCTACGAGCAGTACTTC
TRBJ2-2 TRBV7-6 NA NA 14 CASRPQGFTGELFF TGTGCCAGCAGACCACAGGGATTCACCGGGGAGCTGTTTTTT
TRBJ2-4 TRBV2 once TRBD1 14 CASKVDRALDIQYF TGTGCCAGCAAGGTGGACAGGGCGTTAGACATTCAGTACTTC
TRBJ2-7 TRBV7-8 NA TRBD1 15 CASRLTGGSAYEQYF TGTGCCAGCAGGCTGACAGGGGGCTCGGCCTACGAGCAGTACTTC
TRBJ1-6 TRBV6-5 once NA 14 CASSYQQGNSPLHF TGTGCCAGCAGTTACCAACAGGGAAATTCACCCCTCCACTTT
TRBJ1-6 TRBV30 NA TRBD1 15 CAWSTGTGGNSPLHF TGTGCCTGGAGTACAGGGACAGGGGGAAATTCACCCCTCCACTTT
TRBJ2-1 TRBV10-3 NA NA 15 CAISELSGSYNEQFF TGTGCCATCAGTGAGTTGAGCGGAAGCTACAATGAGCAGTTCTTC
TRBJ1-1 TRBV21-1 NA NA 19 CASSKGRGQGAFMNTEAFF TGTGCCAGCAGCAAAGGGCGAGGACAGGGGGCGTTTATGAACACTGAAGCTTTCTTT
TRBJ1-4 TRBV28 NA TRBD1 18 CASKPLGQGYATNEKLFF TGTGCCAGCAAGCCATTAGGACAGGGATATGCAACTAATGAAAAACTGTTTTTT
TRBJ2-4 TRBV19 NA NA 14 CASKAELAKNIQYF TGTGCCAGTAAGGCGGAACTAGCCAAAAACATTCAGTACTTC
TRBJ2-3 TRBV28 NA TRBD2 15 CASRGGLAGTDTQYF TGTGCCAGCAGGGGAGGGCTAGCGGGAACAGATACGCAGTATTTT
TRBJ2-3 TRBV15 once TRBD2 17 CATSRGGSGGGTDTQYF TGTGCCACCAGCAGAGGGGGAAGCGGGGGGGGCACAGATACGCAGTATTTT
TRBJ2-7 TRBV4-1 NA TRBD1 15 CASSQADRAIYEQYF TGCGCCAGCAGCCAAGCGGACAGGGCGATCTACGAGCAGTACTTC
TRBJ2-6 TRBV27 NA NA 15 CASSLINSGANVLTF TGTGCCAGCAGTCTAATTAACTCTGGGGCCAACGTCCTGACTTTC
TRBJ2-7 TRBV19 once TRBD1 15 CASSFGGQATYEQYF TGTGCCAGTAGCTTCGGGGGACAGGCGACCTACGAGCAGTACTTC
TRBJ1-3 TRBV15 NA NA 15 CATSRDQFSGNTIYF TGTGCCACCAGCAGAGATCAGTTCTCTGGAAACACCATATATTTT
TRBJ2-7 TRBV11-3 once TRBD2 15 CASSLDPSGNYEQYF TGTGCCAGCAGCTTAGATCCTAGCGGGAACTACGAGCAGTACTTC
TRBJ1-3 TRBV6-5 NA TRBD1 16 CASSYSDRGSGNTIYF TGTGCCAGCAGTTACTCCGACAGGGGTTCTGGAAACACCATATATTTT
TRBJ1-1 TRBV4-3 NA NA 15 CASSQDSRGSTEAFF TGCGCCAGCAGCCAAGATAGTAGGGGGAGCACTGAAGCTTTCTTT
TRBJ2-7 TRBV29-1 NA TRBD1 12 CSVEPTGAEQYF TGCAGCGTGGAGCCTACAGGGGCCGAGCAGTACTTC
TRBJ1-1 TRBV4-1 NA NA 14 CASSQFGEGTEAFF TGCGCCAGCAGCCAATTCGGGGAGGGCACTGAAGCTTTCTTT
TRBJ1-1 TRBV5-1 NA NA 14 CASSPTGGGTEAFF TGCGCCAGCTCGCCGACGGGGGGTGGCACTGAAGCTTTCTTT
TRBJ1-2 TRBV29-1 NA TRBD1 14 CSVRAQTGNYGYTF TGCAGCGTCAGAGCCCAGACAGGGAACTATGGCTACACCTTC
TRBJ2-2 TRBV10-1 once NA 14 CASRSLANTGELFF TGCGCCAGCAGGTCCCTAGCGAACACCGGGGAGCTGTTTTTT
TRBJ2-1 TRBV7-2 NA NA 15 CASSLRRTLYNEQFF TGTGCCAGCAGCTTGCGGCGGACTCTGTACAATGAGCAGTTCTTC
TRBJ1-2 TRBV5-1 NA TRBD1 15 CASSLGDRGTYGYTF TGCGCCAGCAGCTTGGGGGACAGGGGCACCTATGGCTACACCTTC
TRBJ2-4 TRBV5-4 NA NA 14 CASSLPEDRNIQYF TGTGCCAGCAGCTTGCCCGAGGACAGAAACATTCAGTACTTC
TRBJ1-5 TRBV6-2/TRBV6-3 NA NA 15 CASRPTGDSNQPQHF TGTGCCAGCAGGCCTACAGGAGATAGCAATCAGCCCCAGCATTTT
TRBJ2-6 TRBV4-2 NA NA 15 CASSQDDSGANVLTF TGTGCCAGCAGCCAAGATGACTCGGGGGCCAACGTCCTGACTTTC
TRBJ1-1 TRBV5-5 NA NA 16 CASSLRQDLSNTEAFF TGTGCCAGCAGCTTGAGACAGGATCTATCGAACACTGAAGCTTTCTTT
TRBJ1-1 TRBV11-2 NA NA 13 CASSLLSLSEAFF TGTGCCAGCAGCTTACTTTCCCTGTCTGAAGCTTTCTTT
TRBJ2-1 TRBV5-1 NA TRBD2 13 CASSAGGPGEQFF TGCGCCAGCAGCGCGGGGGGGCCGGGTGAGCAGTTCTTC
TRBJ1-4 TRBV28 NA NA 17 CASSSFLGEATNEKLFF TGTGCCAGCAGTTCCTTTCTGGGGGAGGCAACTAATGAAAAACTGTTTTTT
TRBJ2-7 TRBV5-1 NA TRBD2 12 CASSLGGGEQYF TGCGCCAGCAGCCTTGGCGGGGGCGAGCAGTACTTC